One and the same sample provided the 18 T cell receptor beta chains below, sequenced in a study of T cells in Graves' hyperthyroidism and ophthalmopathy. The TCR beta CDR3 regions underwent amplification using RNA transcripts as the source. HTBI primers drove first-round RT-PCR of the TCR CDR3. TCRdb independently ran MiXCR on the multiplex PCR reads; one entry per CDR3 protein. The sample lists about 350,000 distinct CDR3 sequences; around 13% were seen once. Material for sequencing was blood. All receptors come from a woman aged 30 to 39 with Graves' hyperthyroidism.

The CDR3 loop reads CASNYRGGSNTEAFF. Here the CDR3 DNA reads TGCGCCAGCAACTACCGCGGGGGGTCGAACACTGAAGCTTTCTTT. The rearrangement uses TRBV5-1 and TRBJ1-1; a weak D match, TRBD1 (5 bases). The CDR3 contains 15 residues. The germline CDR1 and CDR2 sequences are SGHRS and YFSETQ. V shed 6 bases and J shed 1 base, with 16 bases lying between them.

This clonotype was detected only a few times. The V call is TRBV7-9, the J call TRBJ2-3, with D maybe TRBD2 (5 bases). The CDR3 extends over 16 amino acids. Germline CDR1 and CDR2: SEHNR and FQNEAQ (reference sequence). Trimming removed 4 bases from V and 4 bases from J, with 18 bases in between. The CDR3 nucleotides read TGTGCCAGCAGCTCGACGCAAGGGAGAAGCGCAGATACGCAGTATTTT. Its protein product is CASSSTQGRSADTQYF.

This clonotype was counted between two and nine times. The V gene is TRBV4-3, the J gene TRBJ2-2; tentative D call: TRBD1 (5 bases). V was pared by 0 bases and J by 6 bases, with 14 bases between. This CDR3 region has 16 residues. Germline V gene lookup returns CDR1 LGHNA and CDR2 YSLEER. CDR3 sequence: CASSQESGLGAGELFF. DNA for the CDR3: TGCGCCAGCAGCCAAGAATCAGGGTTGGGTGCCGGGGAGCTGTTTTTT.

The V and J genes are TRBV18 and TRBJ1-4, with D possibly matching TRBD1 (5 bases). Germline V lookup: CDR1 KGHSH, CDR2 LQKENI. The CDR3 is 16 amino acids. With 1 base removed from V and 8 bases from J, the gap between germline ends came to 17 bases. The CDR3 spells CASSPLKLPWGEKLFF. CDR3 sequence (DNA): TGTGCCAGCTCACCACTTAAGCTCCCCTGGGGGGAAAAACTGTTTTTT.

This clonotype was detected a few times. The rearrangement links TRBV28 to TRBJ2-4; a weak D match, TRBD1 (6 bases). V was pared by 2 bases and J by 4 bases, with 12 bases between. CDR1 and CDR2 from the germline V gene are MDHEN and SYDVKM. This CDR3 has 15 amino acids. The CDR3 coding sequence is TGTGCCAGCAGTTTAATTGTGCAGGGGAAAAACATTCAGTACTTC. Its translation is CASSLIVQGKNIQYF.

V gene TRBV9 combines with J gene TRBJ2-3; TRBD2 aligns across 9 bases. The CDR3 length is 15 residues. With 3 bases clipped from V and 1 base from J, the junction kept 3 bases outside the gene matches. In germline, CDR1 is SGDLS, CDR2 YYNGEE. DNA of the CDR3: TGTGCCAGCAGCGAAAGACTAGCGGGCACAGATACGCAGTATTTT. It translates to CASSERLAGTDTQYF.

This rearrangement joins TRBV9 to TRBJ1-3, with a possible D match to TRBD1 (5 bases). The CDR3 sequence is 13 residues long. CDR1 and CDR2 (germline): SGDLS, YYNGEE. Trimming removed 3 bases from V and 7 bases from J, with 11 bases in between. The CDR3 loop reads CASSERGANTIYF. The CDR3 DNA reads TGTGCCAGCAGCGAGAGAGGGGCGAACACCATATATTTT.

The sample holds many counts of this clonotype. This chain connects TRBV20-1 to TRBJ2-7, with D possibly being TRBD2 (5 bases). Germline CDR1 and CDR2: DFQATT and SNEGSKA (reference sequence). The CDR3 runs to 13 residues. V was trimmed by 6 bases and J by 4 bases, leaving 16 bases between them. CDR3 protein: CSAPGMGLYEQYF. The CDR3 coding sequence is TGCAGTGCACCCGGGATGGGATTGTACGAGCAGTACTTC.

This clonotype was recorded many times. The chain joins TRBV20-1 to TRBJ2-3; TRBD2 matches 8 bases. The CDR3 has 12 amino acids. Germline CDR1 reads DFQATT; CDR2 reads SNEGSKA (reference sequence). The junction had 6 bases not matched to a gene; V was cut back by 7 bases and J by 6 bases. DNA of the CDR3: TGCAGTGAACTAGCGGCCCAGGATACGCAGTATTTT. As protein: CSELAAQDTQYF.

This clonotype was seen a few times. The rearrangement uses TRBV20-1 and TRBJ2-2, with 8 positions matching TRBD2. Germline trimming cut 1 base from V and 7 bases from J; bases unmatched to any gene: 8. Germline CDR1 DFQATT, CDR2 SNEGSKA (reference sequence). The CDR3 is made up of 15 amino acids. CDR3 sequence reads: CSARVRGRSGGELFF. The CDR3 DNA is TGCAGTGCTAGAGTTCGCGGGAGGAGTGGCGGGGAGCTGTTTTTT.

This clonotype was seen ten or more times. The J gene is TRBJ1-1, the V gene TRBV6-5; possible D gene TRBD1, 5 bases. Germline V gene sequence: CDR1 MNHEY, CDR2 SVGAGI. CDR3 length: 13 residues. Trimming left V 2 bases short and J 11 bases short, with 15 bases between. The CDR3 here is CASSYPSRGLAFF. The CDR3 DNA follows: TGTGCCAGCAGTTACCCGAGCCGGGGCCTGGCTTTCTTT.

This clonotype has a count of ten or more. The rearrangement uses TRBV6-1 and TRBJ1-1; D remains unclear. Germline V gene data show CDR1 as MNHNS and CDR2 as SASEGT. The CDR3 is made up of 11 amino acids. V lost 5 bases, J lost 3 bases, and 4 bases lay in between. CDR3 nucleotide sequence: TGTGCCAGCAGTTATGACACTGAAGCTTTCTTT. It encodes CASSYDTEAFF.

Remarks on this clonotype: One base away lies a much larger clone, so this may be a sequencing read error. The chain recombines TRBV30 with TRBJ2-1, with D unclear. From germline, CDR1 is GTSNPN and CDR2 SVGIG (reference sequence). The CDR3 loop spans 11 amino acids. V was shortened by 4 bases and J by 9 bases, with 10 bases between the two germline ends. In DNA form, the CDR3 reads TGTGCCTGGAATGTACTGGCTGAGCAGTTCTTC. It yields the protein CAWNVLAEQFF.

This clonotype was observed at least ten times. This chain links TRBV6-1 with TRBJ2-3, with TRBD1 identical over 9 bases. The CDR3 runs to 15 residues. Germline lookup yields CDR1 MNHNS and CDR2 SASEGT. The trim removed 6 bases at V and 1 base at J, leaving 5 bases unmatched. CDR3 bases: TGTGCCAGCAGAAACAGGGGGCTTGGCACAGATACGCAGTATTTT. Translation gives CASRNRGLGTDTQYF.

This clonotype has a handful of counts. This chain links TRBV4-3 with TRBJ2-1, with a possible D match to TRBD2 (6 bases). Germline assignment: CDR1 LGHNA and CDR2 YSLEER. Trimming cost V 2 bases and J 0 bases, with 11 bases left between them. The CDR3 runs to 16 residues. In DNA, the CDR3 is TGCGCCAGCAGCCAACTGGGACTTAACTCCTACAATGAGCAGTTCTTC. Its translation is CASSQLGLNSYNEQFF.

The chain couples TRBV9 to TRBJ2-7; 7 nucleotides match TRBD2. The CDR3 extends over 14 amino acids. Germline assignment: CDR1 SGDLS and CDR2 YYNGEE. The V segment lost 0 bases and the J segment 5 bases; nucleotides outside the gene matches: 5. The CDR3 DNA is TGTGCCAGCAGCGTAGCCACTAGCGCCGACGAGCAGTACTTC. Translated, it gives CASSVATSADEQYF.

Only a few counts were recorded for this clonotype. This chain connects TRBV19 to TRBJ1-5; 7 bases fit TRBD1. Germline loops: CDR1 LNHDA, CDR2 SQIVND (reference sequence). Trimming took 3 bases from V and 4 from J; bases not matched to a gene: 12. The CDR3 extends over 17 amino acids. CDR3 residues: CASSMGRAGQPNQPQHF. DNA of the CDR3: TGTGCCAGTAGTATGGGGAGAGCGGGACAGCCAAATCAGCCCCAGCATTTT.

This clonotype was counted only a few times. This chain links TRBV3-1 with TRBJ2-7; D gene uncertain. The germline CDR1 and CDR2 sequences are LGHDT and YNNKEL (reference sequence). The V gene lost 1 base and the J gene lost 3 bases, with 13 bases spanning the gap. This CDR3 comprises 15 residues. CDR3 coding DNA: TGTGCCAGCAGCCAAGGAGTGGCGGCAGACTACGAGCAGTACTTC. It is translated as CASSQGVAADYEQYF.